This TCR beta chain was found in a study of shared clonotypes between healthy human individuals. Study details: Sampling drew on donors who were two women and a few men aged 18 to 49.

V gave up 5 bases and J gave up 5 bases; unmatched junction bases: 5. Germline lookup yields CDR1 MNHNS and CDR2 SASEGT. The CDR3 loop spans 14 amino acids. Points from the study as a whole: Across a handful of donors, naive CD4 shared 5% to 6.5%, naive CD8 over 3%, memory CD4 over 2%, memory CD8 0.4% to 0.5%.

About this clone itself: Its antigen is undetermined.

Sequenced by immunoSEQ multiplex PCR; TCRdb stores in-frame clones only, minus some. There are about 980,000 clones in the sample; 76% occur only once, and over 1.3% lies in the top ten. The J gene is TRBJ1-2, the V gene TRBV6-1, with TRBD1 matching 10 bases. The TCR was taken from a man younger than 35 in good health. Sequenced sample: memory CD4+ T cells sorted from blood. The subset denotes: CD45RA-negative fraction. As DNA, the CDR3 is TGTGCCAGCAGTCCCGGGACAGGGGTTTATGGCTACACCTTC. It translates to CASSPGTGVYGYTF.